Listed below are T cell receptor beta chains from one sample, sequenced in a study of CD8 T cells in ankylosing spondylitis. One entry per CDR3 protein, called by TCRdb with MiXCR from the 5' RACE reads. Among approximately 45,000 distinct CDR3 sequences, 9.5% to 12% were seen once, and the ten largest hold roughly 1.5%. The specimen was blood, either unsorted or a sorted T cell fraction (not recorded which). The origin of the receptors is a male donor with ankylosing spondylitis or in good health (not recorded which). The CDR3 runs from the conserved cysteine through the conserved F or W. D genes are given only for firm matches. The size of a clone is reported for some rows only, either as once, few or many, or as a class for expanded clones.

D	V	J	size	CDR3	DNA
NA	TRBV12-3/TRBV12-4	TRBJ1-2	many	CASSSTTLYGYTF	TGTGCCAGCAGTAGTACAACCCTCTATGGCTACACCTTC
NA	TRBV18	TRBJ2-1	many	CASASRQASSYNEQFF	TGTGCCAGCGCATCCCGACAGGCAAGCTCCTACAATGAGCAGTTCTTC
NA	TRBV28	TRBJ1-1	NA	CASSLQGLGTEAFF	TGTGCCAGCAGTTTACAGGGGCTTGGCACTGAAGCTTTCTTT
NA	TRBV6-5	TRBJ1-1	few	CASSYSQGGEAFF	TGTGCCAGCAGTTACTCGCAGGGCGGTGAAGCTTTCTTT
TRBD2	TRBV11-2	TRBJ2-1	NA	CASSSHSGGDNEQFF	TGTGCCAGCAGCTCTCATAGCGGGGGGGACAATGAGCAGTTCTTC
NA	TRBV28	TRBJ2-3	many	CASSFGVVFSDTQYF	TGTGCCAGCAGTTTTGGAGTTGTATTCTCAGATACGCAGTATTTT
TRBD2	TRBV20-1	TRBJ2-1	NA	CSAPTSGGNEQFF	TGCAGTGCCCCTACTAGCGGGGGTAATGAGCAGTTCTTC
NA	TRBV12-3/TRBV12-4	TRBJ1-5	few	CASRRGGNQPQHF	TGTGCCAGTCGCCGAGGAGGCAATCAGCCCCAGCATTTT
NA	TRBV20-1	TRBJ2-3	many	CSARDLEGGEPSTDTQYF	TGCAGTGCTAGAGATTTGGAGGGGGGCGAGCCTAGCACAGATACGCAGTATTTT
TRBD1	TRBV20-1	TRBJ2-7	many	CSANPDRGSDEQYF	TGCAGTGCTAACCCGGACAGGGGGTCGGACGAGCAGTACTTC
NA	TRBV7-6	TRBJ1-4	few	CASSEEQGLLFF	TGTGCCAGCAGCGAAGAACAGGGTTTACTGTTTTTT
TRBD2	TRBV5-1	TRBJ2-3	many	CASSFEWGGTDTQYF	TGCGCCAGCAGCTTCGAGTGGGGGGGTACAGATACGCAGTATTTT
NA	TRBV5-1	TRBJ1-5	many	CASSRLPGGDQPQHF	TGCGCCAGCAGCCGACTCCCCGGAGGGGATCAGCCCCAGCATTTT
TRBD1	TRBV7-2	TRBJ2-1	few	CASSLQGALNEQFF	TGTGCCAGCAGCCTCCAGGGGGCGCTCAATGAGCAGTTCTTC
NA	TRBV7-2	TRBJ2-7	many	CASSFLDRYYEQYF	TGTGCCAGCAGCTTTCTAGACAGGTACTACGAGCAGTACTTC